The 6 T cell receptor beta chains below were found in one sample sequenced in a study of blood T cell repertoires in COVID-19. Clones were sequenced by immunoSEQ multiplex PCR, and TCRdb holds only the in-frame ones, with some missing. The sample yields 400,000 or so clones, about 90% seen once. The specimen sequenced was PBMCs or T cells enriched from blood (not recorded which). Receptor source: a young man who had recovered from COVID-19.

The CDR3 protein is CASRPEAGGSGNTIYF. The DNA for the CDR3 is TGTGCCAGCAGACCCGAGGCAGGGGGCTCTGGAAACACCATATATTTT. This chain uses TRBV21-1 with TRBJ1-3; the table's D call TRBD1 went unverified against the DNA. TRBV21-1 is termed a pseudogene. This CDR3 has 16 residues.

The genes are TRBV27 and TRBJ1-4; D perhaps matches TRBD1 (6 bases). The CDR3 length is 14 residues. V lost 6 bases and J 6 bases, leaving 14 bases between the germline ends. CDR1 and CDR2 from the germline V gene are MNHEY and SMNVEV (reference sequence). The CDR3, as DNA: TGTGCCAGCAGCTCTACAGGGAAGGATGAAAAACTGTTTTTT. Translated, it gives CASSSTGKDEKLFF.

The chain is built from TRBV19 and TRBJ2-1, with TRBD2 matching over 9 bases. The CDR3 loop spans 15 amino acids. Germline trimming cut 5 bases from V and 4 bases from J; bases unmatched to any gene: 6. CDR1 and CDR2 from the germline V gene are LNHDA and SQIVND (reference sequence). CDR3 loop: CASSVLAGEYNEQFF. CDR3 nucleotides: TGTGCCAGTAGTGTTTTAGCGGGAGAGTACAATGAGCAGTTCTTC. Based on the CDR3 plus reference TRBV19 and TRBJ2-1, the full variable domain is DGGITQSPKYLFRKEGQNVTLSCEQNLNHDAMYWYRQDPGQGLRLIYYSQIVNDFQKGDIAEGYSVSREKKESFPLTVTSAQKNPTAFYLCASSVLAGEYNEQFFGPGTRLTVL.

The gene calls are TRBV28 and TRBJ2-1; 8 bases are shared with TRBD1. Trimming took 3 bases from V and 8 from J; bases not matched to a gene: 12. Germline CDR1 and CDR2: MDHEN and SYDVKM. The CDR3 spans 16 residues. CDR3 nucleotides: TGTGCCAGCAGTTTCCGCCGGGACAGGAGGAGGTATGAGCAGTTCTTC. Its protein product is CASSFRRDRRRYEQFF.

This clone occurred once. The chain links TRBV2 to TRBJ1-1; D is unclear. The CDR3 sequence is 13 residues long. The V gene lost 8 bases and the J gene lost 1 base, with 11 bases spanning the gap. Germline CDR1 and CDR2: SNHLY and FYNNEI. This chain's CDR3 is CASAFGRNTEAFF. Here the CDR3 DNA reads TGTGCCAGCGCCTTCGGGAGGAACACTGAAGCTTTCTTT.

This sequence joins TRBV6-5 and TRBJ1-3; 8 bases align to TRBD1. Germline assignment: CDR1 MNHEY and CDR2 SVGAGI. The CDR3 spans 14 residues. V trimming: 5 bases; J trimming: 2 bases; junction bases outside the gene matches: 2. The CDR3, as DNA: TGTGCCAGCAGTCCGACAGGGGCTGGAAACACCATATATTTT. Protein product: CASSPTGAGNTIYF.